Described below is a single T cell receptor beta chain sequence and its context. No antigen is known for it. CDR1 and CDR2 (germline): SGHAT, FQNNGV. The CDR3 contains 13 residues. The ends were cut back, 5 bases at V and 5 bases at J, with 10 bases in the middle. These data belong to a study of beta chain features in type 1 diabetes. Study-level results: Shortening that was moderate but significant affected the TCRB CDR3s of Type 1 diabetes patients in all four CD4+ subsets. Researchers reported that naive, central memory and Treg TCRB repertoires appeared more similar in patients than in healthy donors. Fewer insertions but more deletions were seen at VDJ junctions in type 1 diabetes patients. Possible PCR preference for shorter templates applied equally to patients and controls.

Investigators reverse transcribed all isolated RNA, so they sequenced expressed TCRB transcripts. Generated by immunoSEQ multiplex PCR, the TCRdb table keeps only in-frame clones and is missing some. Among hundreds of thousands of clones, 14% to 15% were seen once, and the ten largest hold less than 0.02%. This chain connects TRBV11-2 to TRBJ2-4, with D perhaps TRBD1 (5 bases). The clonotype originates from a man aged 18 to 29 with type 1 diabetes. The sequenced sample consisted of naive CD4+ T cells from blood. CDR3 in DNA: TGTGCCAGCAGCCCAGGGTCCGAAAACATTCAGTACTTC. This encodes CASSPGSENIQYF.